This T cell receptor beta chain was obtained from a study of T-cell memory formation after mild COVID-19. Constant-segment-primed 5'RACE gave TCR alpha and TCR beta cDNA libraries with sample barcodes and UMIs. TCRdb re-analysed the 5' RACE reads in MiXCR, keeping a single row per CDR3 protein. The sample has 350,000 to 500,000 distinct CDR3 sequences; 20% are singletons. Sequences were obtained from PBMCs or a T cell subset sorted from them (not recorded which). The TCR originated in an adult woman who had mild COVID-19 (a few samples of this study predate the infection). Cell type and time point are not known.

In DNA form, the CDR3 reads TGTGCCAGCAGCCCATGGGGGGGGATGAGCTCCTACAATGAGCAGTTCTTC. Translated, it gives CASSPWGGMSSYNEQFF. This chain links TRBV11-1 with TRBJ2-1; TRBD2 matches 7 bases. Germline CDR1 and CDR2: SGHAT and FQDESV (reference sequence). This CDR3 spans 17 amino acids. Germline trimming cut 5 bases from V and 0 bases from J; bases unmatched to any gene: 10. The full variable domain, its missing parts supplied by reference TRBV11-1 and TRBJ2-1, is EAEVAQSPRYKITEKSQAVAFWCDPISGHATLYWYRQILGQGPELLVQFQDESVVDDSQLPKDRFSAERLKGVDSTLKIQPAELGDSAMYLCASSPWGGMSSYNEQFFGPGTRLTVL.